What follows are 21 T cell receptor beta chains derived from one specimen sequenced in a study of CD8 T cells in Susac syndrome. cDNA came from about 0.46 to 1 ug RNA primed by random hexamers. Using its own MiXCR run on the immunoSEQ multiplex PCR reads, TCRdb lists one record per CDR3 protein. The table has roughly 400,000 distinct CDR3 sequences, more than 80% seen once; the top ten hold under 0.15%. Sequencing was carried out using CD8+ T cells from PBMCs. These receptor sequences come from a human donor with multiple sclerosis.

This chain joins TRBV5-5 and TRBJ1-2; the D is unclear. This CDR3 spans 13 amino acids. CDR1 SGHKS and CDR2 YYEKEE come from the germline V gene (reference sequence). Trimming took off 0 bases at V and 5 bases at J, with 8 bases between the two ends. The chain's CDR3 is CASSLDGPYGYTF. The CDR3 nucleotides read TGTGCCAGCAGCTTGGATGGACCGTATGGCTACACCTTC. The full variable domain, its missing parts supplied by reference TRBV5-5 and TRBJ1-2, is DAGVTQSPTHLIKTRGQQVTLRCSPISGHKSVSWYQQVLGQGPQFIFQYYEKEERGRGNFPDRFSARQFPNYSSELNVNALLLGDSALYLCASSLDGPYGYTFGSGTRLTVV.

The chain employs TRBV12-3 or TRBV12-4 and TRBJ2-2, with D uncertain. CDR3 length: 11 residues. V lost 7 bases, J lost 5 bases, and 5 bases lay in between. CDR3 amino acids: CASTMTGELFF. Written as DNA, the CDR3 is TGTGCCAGCACCATGACCGGGGAGCTGTTTTTT.

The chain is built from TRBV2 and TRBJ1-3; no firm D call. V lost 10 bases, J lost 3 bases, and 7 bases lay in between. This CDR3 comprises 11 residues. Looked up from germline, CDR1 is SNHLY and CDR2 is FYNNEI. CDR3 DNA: TGTGCCAACTGGTTTGGAAACACCATATATTTT. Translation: CANWFGNTIYF.

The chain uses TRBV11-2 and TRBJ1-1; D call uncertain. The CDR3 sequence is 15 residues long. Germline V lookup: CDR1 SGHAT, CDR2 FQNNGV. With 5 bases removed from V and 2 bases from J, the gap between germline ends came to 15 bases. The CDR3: CASSPVVSLNTEAFF. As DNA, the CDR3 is TGTGCCAGCAGCCCCGTCGTGAGCCTCAACACTGAAGCTTTCTTT.

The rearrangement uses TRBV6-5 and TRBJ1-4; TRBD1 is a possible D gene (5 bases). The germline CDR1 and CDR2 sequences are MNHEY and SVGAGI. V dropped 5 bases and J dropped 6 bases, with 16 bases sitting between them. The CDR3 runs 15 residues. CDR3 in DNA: TGTGCCAGCAGTCACCGGGACGGGATTTATGAAAAACTGTTTTTT. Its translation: CASSHRDGIYEKLFF.

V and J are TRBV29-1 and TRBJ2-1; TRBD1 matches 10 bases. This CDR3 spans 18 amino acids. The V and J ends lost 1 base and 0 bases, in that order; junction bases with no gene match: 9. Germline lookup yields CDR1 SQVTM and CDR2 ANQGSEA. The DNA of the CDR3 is TGCAGCGTTGAAGGATACGGGACAGGGGTAGCCTCCTACAATGAGCAGTTCTTC. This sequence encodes CSVEGYGTGVASYNEQFF.

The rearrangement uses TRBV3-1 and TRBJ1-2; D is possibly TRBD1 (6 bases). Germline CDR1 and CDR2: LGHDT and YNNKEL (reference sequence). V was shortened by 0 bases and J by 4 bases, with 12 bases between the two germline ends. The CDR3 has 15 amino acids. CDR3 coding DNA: TGTGCCAGCAGCCAAGAAGCAGGGGCCGTCTATGGCTACACCTTC. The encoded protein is CASSQEAGAVYGYTF.

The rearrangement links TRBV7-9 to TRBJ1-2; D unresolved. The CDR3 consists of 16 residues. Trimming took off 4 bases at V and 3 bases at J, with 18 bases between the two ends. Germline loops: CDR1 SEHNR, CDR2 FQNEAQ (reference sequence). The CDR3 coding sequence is TGTGCCAGCAGCTCGGATGAGGCTATTACTTACTATGGCTACACCTTC. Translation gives CASSSDEAITYYGYTF.

This chain's CDR3 is CSARGLGAPGGNEQFF. The DNA for the CDR3 is TGCAGTGCTAGGGGACTCGGGGCACCAGGGGGCAATGAGCAGTTCTTC. J is TRBJ2-1 and V is TRBV20-1; D possibly corresponds to TRBD1 (7 bases). This CDR3 has 16 residues. Per the germline V gene, CDR1 is DFQATT and CDR2 is SNEGSKA (reference sequence). Deletions cut 3 bases from V and 6 bases from J, with 21 bases between.

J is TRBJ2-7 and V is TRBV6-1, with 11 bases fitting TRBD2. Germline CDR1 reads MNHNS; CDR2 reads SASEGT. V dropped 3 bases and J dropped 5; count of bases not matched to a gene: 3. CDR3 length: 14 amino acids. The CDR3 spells CASSEGLAVDEQYF. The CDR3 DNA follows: TGTGCCAGCAGTGAGGGACTAGCGGTTGACGAGCAGTACTTC.

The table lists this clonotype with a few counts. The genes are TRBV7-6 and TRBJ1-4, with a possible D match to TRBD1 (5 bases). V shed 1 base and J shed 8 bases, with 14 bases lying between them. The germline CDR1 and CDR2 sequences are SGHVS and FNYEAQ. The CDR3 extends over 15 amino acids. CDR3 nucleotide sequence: TGTGCCAGCAGCTTAGGAGGAGGGACGAGCGAAAAACTGTTTTTT. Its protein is CASSLGGGTSEKLFF.

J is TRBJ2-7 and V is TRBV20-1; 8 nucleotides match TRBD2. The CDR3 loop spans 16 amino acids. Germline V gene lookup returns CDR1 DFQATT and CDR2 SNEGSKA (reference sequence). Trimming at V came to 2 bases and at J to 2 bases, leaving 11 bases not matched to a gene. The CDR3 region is CSARSPTSGSAYEQYF. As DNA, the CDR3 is TGCAGTGCTAGATCCCCCACTAGCGGATCGGCCTACGAGCAGTACTTC.

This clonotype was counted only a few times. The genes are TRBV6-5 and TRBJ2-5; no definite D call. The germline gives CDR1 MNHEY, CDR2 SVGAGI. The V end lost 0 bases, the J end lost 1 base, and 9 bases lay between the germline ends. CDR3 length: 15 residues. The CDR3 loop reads CASSYSLSAQETQYF. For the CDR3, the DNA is TGTGCCAGCAGTTACTCGCTCAGTGCCCAAGAGACCCAGTACTTC.

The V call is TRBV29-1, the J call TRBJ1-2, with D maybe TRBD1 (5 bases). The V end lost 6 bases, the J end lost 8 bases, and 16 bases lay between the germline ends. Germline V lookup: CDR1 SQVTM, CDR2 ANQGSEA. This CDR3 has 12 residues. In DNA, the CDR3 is TGCAGCGTGAAAGCTCAGGGTTGGGGCTACACCTTC. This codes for CSVKAQGWGYTF.

This chain's CDR3 is CASSHHETSAFF. CDR3 coding DNA: TGTGCCAGCAGCCACCACGAGACGTCGGCTTTCTTT. This sequence joins TRBV6-5 and TRBJ1-1, with unresolved D. The CDR3 has 12 amino acids. V lost 6 bases and J 11 bases, leaving 16 bases between the germline ends. Germline CDR1 is MNHEY and CDR2 is SVGAGI.

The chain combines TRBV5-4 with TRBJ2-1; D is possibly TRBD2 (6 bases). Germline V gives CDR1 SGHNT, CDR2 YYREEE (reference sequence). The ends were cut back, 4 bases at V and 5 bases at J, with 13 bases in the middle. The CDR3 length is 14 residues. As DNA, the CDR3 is TGTGCCAGCAGCCTAACCGGGGGTAACAATGAGCAGTTCTTC. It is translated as CASSLTGGNNEQFF.

The CDR3 DNA is TGTGCCAGCAGGGATCCGGGACAGGGTCCAGATACGCAGTATTTT. Encoded protein: CASRDPGQGPDTQYF. The chain recombines TRBV6-1 with TRBJ2-3, with 9 bases matching TRBD1. Looked up from germline, CDR1 is MNHNS and CDR2 is SASEGT. After removal of 6 bases from V and 4 bases from J, the junction contained 8 bases not matched to a gene. This CDR3 spans 15 amino acids.

Here the CDR3 reads CASRNVGAGGFDTQYF. In DNA form, the CDR3 reads TGTGCCAGCAGAAATGTCGGAGCGGGAGGATTTGATACGCAGTATTTT. V is TRBV27 and J is TRBJ2-3; 9 nucleotides match TRBD2. Trimming at V came to 6 bases and at J to 6 bases, leaving 13 bases not matched to a gene. This CDR3 has 16 residues. CDR1 and CDR2 (germline): MNHEY, SMNVEV (reference sequence).

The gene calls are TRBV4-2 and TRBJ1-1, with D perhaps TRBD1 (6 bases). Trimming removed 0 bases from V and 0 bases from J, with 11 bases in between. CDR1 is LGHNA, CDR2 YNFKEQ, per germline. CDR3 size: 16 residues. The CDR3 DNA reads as TGTGCCAGCAGCCAAGATTTTGGGGGCATGAACACTGAAGCTTTCTTT. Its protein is CASSQDFGGMNTEAFF.

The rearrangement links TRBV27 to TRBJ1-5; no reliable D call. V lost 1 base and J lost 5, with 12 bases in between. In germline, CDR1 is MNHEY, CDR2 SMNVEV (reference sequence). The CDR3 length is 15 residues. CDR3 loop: CASSLYGEMDQPQHF. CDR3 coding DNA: TGTGCCAGCAGTTTATACGGGGAAATGGATCAGCCCCAGCATTTT.

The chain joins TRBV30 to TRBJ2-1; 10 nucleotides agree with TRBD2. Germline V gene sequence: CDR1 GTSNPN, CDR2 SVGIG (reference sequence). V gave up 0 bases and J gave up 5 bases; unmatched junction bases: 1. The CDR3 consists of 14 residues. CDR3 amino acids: CAWSVAGGDNEQFF. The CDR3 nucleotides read TGTGCCTGGAGTGTAGCGGGGGGGGACAATGAGCAGTTCTTC. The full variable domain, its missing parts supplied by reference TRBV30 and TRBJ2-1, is SQTIHQWPATLVQPVGSPLSLECTVEGTSNPNLYWYRQAAGRGLQLLFYSVGIGQISSEVPQNLSASRPQDRQFILSSKKLLLSDSGFYLCAWSVAGGDNEQFFGPGTRLTVL.